This T cell receptor beta chain was recovered during a study of OX40 agonist ivuxolimab in advanced cancers. The method was immunoSEQ multiplex PCR; TCRdb's version includes in-frame clones alone and lacks a portion of them. Here the sample spans about 79,000 clones, roughly 88% being singletons. Germline V gene sequence: CDR1 MDHEN, CDR2 SYDVKM. The V gene lost 8 bases and the J gene lost 2 bases, with 10 bases spanning the gap. The CDR3 is 12 amino acids. V gene TRBV28 combines with J gene TRBJ2-7; maybe TRBD1 (5 bases). This clonotype originated in an adult with an advanced solid tumor such as melanoma, head and neck, liver or kidney cancer. The source was CD4+ or CD8+ T cells sorted from blood, collected in a trial of the OX40 agonist ivuxolimab. The CDR3 DNA follows: TGTGCCAGCCGACAGAATCCCTACGAGCAGTACTTC. This codes for CASRQNPYEQYF.